This is a list of T cell receptor beta chains from one sample in a study of cytomegalovirus exposure and HLA in healthy donors. Generated by immunoSEQ multiplex PCR, the TCRdb table keeps only in-frame clones and is missing some. The sample carries 150,000 to 200,000 clones, about an eighth recorded once. What was sequenced was PBMCs. Source of these receptors: a man aged 50 to 59 in good health and CMV-seropositive. The CDR3 runs from the conserved cysteine through the conserved F or W. The D gene is left open where the match is weak. Not every row has a clone size; where given, it reads once, few, many or a size class.

V,D,J,size,DNA,CDR3
TRBV6-5,TRBD1,TRBJ2-5,-,TGTGCCAGCAGTTACCGTGGGACAGCCAGACAAGAGACCCAGTACTTC,CASSYRGTARQETQYF
TRBV19,TRBD1,TRBJ1-5,few,TGTGCCAGTAGTACCACAGGGGCCGGGCCCCAGCATTTT,CASSTTGAGPQHF
TRBV11-3,-,TRBJ2-3,-,TGTGCCAGCAGCCAAGCGACGGGGGTCACAGATACGCAGTATTTT,CASSQATGVTDTQYF
TRBV5-6,TRBD1,TRBJ1-6,-,TGTGCCAGCAGCGTTCCCCCGGGACAGGGTTATTCACCCCTCCACTTT,CASSVPPGQGYSPLHF
TRBV29-1,-,TRBJ2-6,-,TGCAGCGTTTTGGAGGTACGCGGGGCCAACGTCCTGACTTTC,CSVLEVRGANVLTF
TRBV6-1,-,TRBJ1-1,-,TGTGCCAGCAGTTTCACAGTGAACACTGAAGCTTTCTTT,CASSFTVNTEAFF
TRBV5-1,-,TRBJ1-1,-,TGCGCCAGCAGCTTGGACCTGAGAACTGAAGCTTTCTTT,CASSLDLRTEAFF
TRBV2,TRBD2,TRBJ2-3,-,TGTGCCAGCAGTCAAGGACTAGACTCAGATACGCAGTATTTT,CASSQGLDSDTQYF
TRBV25-1,-,TRBJ2-3,-,TGTGCCAGCAGTGCGGGAGATACGCAGTATTTT,CASSAGDTQYF
TRBV5-4,TRBD1,TRBJ2-3,few,TGTGCCAGCAGCCCAGGGGGCCATAGCACAGATACGCAGTATTTT,CASSPGGHSTDTQYF
TRBV6-6,-,TRBJ1-1,-,TGTGCCAGTAGTGAGAGGACTGAAGCTTTCTTT,CASSERTEAFF
TRBV7-3,TRBD2,TRBJ2-1,-,TGTGCCAGCAGCAATAGCGGGGGCGTCGATGAGCAGTTCTTC,CASSNSGGVDEQFF
TRBV5-4,TRBD2,TRBJ2-7,-,TGTGCCAGCCGACCCGCGGGGGTTTCCTACGAGCAGTACTTC,CASRPAGVSYEQYF
TRBV2,TRBD1,TRBJ1-6,few,TGTGCCAGCTCCGGCCCTGGGACAGCGAGCTCCTATAATTCACCCCTCCACTTT,CASSGPGTASSYNSPLHF
TRBV18,-,TRBJ2-2,few,TGTGCCAGCTCGGAGCCGAACACCGGGGAGCTGTTTTTT,CASSEPNTGELFF
TRBV16,-,TRBJ1-4,-,TGTGCCAGCAGCCCCGAGTTATCAACTAATGAAAAACTGTTTTTT,CASSPELSTNEKLFF
TRBV12-5,TRBD1,TRBJ2-3,few,TGTGCTAGTGGTCAGGGGGTCTTTACTAGCACAGATACGCAGTATTTT,CASGQGVFTSTDTQYF
TRBV5-6,-,TRBJ1-3,-,TGTGCCAGCAGCCCTACTCGCTCTGGAAACACCATATATTTT,CASSPTRSGNTIYF
TRBV30,-,TRBJ1-1,-,TGTGCCTGGAGTGTGTGGGGGGTGAACACTGAAGCTTTCTTT,CAWSVWGVNTEAFF
TRBV4-3,-,TRBJ1-1,few,TGCGCCAGCAGCCAATTGTCCGTGCGCACTGAAGCTTTCTTT,CASSQLSVRTEAFF
TRBV18,-,TRBJ1-6,-,TGTGCCAGCTCAGCACAGGGAGCCCTTGATCGTTCACCCCTCCACTTT,CASSAQGALDRSPLHF
TRBV2,TRBD1,TRBJ1-2,few,TGTGCCAGCAGTACCCGGACAGGAGGGGGCTACACCTTC,CASSTRTGGGYTF
TRBV6-6,TRBD1,TRBJ1-1,-,TGTGCCAGCAGTGAGGTGGGACAGTTGAAACCTGAAGCTTTCTTT,CASSEVGQLKPEAFF
TRBV7-9,TRBD1,TRBJ1-6,-,TGTGCCAGCAGCTTAGGATGGGACAGGAATTCACCCCTCCACTTT,CASSLGWDRNSPLHF
TRBV19,-,TRBJ1-2,-,TGTGCCAGTAGCCCCCCATGGCTAGGAGGCTACACCTTC,CASSPPWLGGYTF
TRBV27,-,TRBJ2-1,few,TGTGCCAGCAGTATCGACAGAGACAATGAGCAGTTCTTC,CASSIDRDNEQFF